The 20 T cell receptor beta chains in this list originate from one sample, sequenced in a study of blood T cell repertoires in COVID-19. Clones were read by immunoSEQ multiplex PCR, and TCRdb kept only the in-frame ones, dropping some. This table has about 250,000 clones, 70% to 90% appearing once. The sequencing input was peripheral blood. The source is a man in his late teens or twenties with active or convalescent COVID-19.

As DNA, the CDR3 is TGTGCCAGCATCCCGAGTAGCAGGGTCTACAATGAGCAGTTCTTC. Translated, it gives CASIPSSRVYNEQFF. J is TRBJ2-1 and V is TRBV28; tentative D call: TRBD1 (5 bases). This CDR3 contains 15 residues. Germline V CDR1 and CDR2: MDHEN, SYDVKM. V gave up 7 bases and J gave up 3 bases, with 16 bases separating them.

The rearrangement links TRBV5-1 to TRBJ2-1; D unclear. The CDR3 totals 13 residues. The germline V and J ends were trimmed by 4 bases and 8 bases, with 13 bases remaining between them. CDR1 and CDR2 from the germline V gene are SGHRS and YFSETQ. Here the CDR3 DNA reads TGCGCCAGCAGCCTAGGTACCCGCGATGAGCAGTTCTTC. Amino acids: CASSLGTRDEQFF.

The chain is built from TRBV29-1 and TRBJ1-2; weak D call: TRBD1 (5 bases). Trimming took off 5 bases at V and 2 bases at J, with 12 bases between the two ends. The CDR3 consists of 13 residues. CDR1 and CDR2 (germline): SQVTM, ANQGSEA. CDR3 residues: CSVTLEGNYGYTF. As DNA, the CDR3 is TGCAGCGTTACCCTGGAGGGGAACTATGGCTACACCTTC.

The chain has TRBV3-1 (or the pseudogene TRBV3-2) and TRBJ2-4; TRBD2 agrees at 7 bases. The CDR3 runs to 16 residues. V gave up 4 bases and J gave up 0 bases; unmatched junction bases: 6. Germline CDR1 LGHDT, CDR2 YNNKEL (reference sequence). The CDR3 sequence: CASSRRGSAAKNIQYF. Written as DNA, the CDR3 is TGTGCCAGCAGCCGGCGGGGGAGTGCAGCCAAAAACATTCAGTACTTC.

CDR3 DNA sequence: TGTGCCAGCAGCGCGAGACAGGGCACAAAACTGTTTTTT. Translation: CASSARQGTKLFF. V is TRBV9 and J is TRBJ1-4; TRBD1 aligns across 7 bases. Germline-derived CDR1 and CDR2 are SGDLS and YYNGEE. V shed 3 bases, J shed 10 bases, and the junction held 6 bases outside the gene matches. This CDR3 has 13 residues.

The chain links TRBV2 to TRBJ2-5; 9 bases map to TRBD2. The CDR3 has 16 amino acids. V lost 3 bases to trimming and J lost 5 bases; unmatched junction nucleotides: 10. Germline V lookup: CDR1 SNHLY, CDR2 FYNNEI. The CDR3 sequence: CASSDWLRGGAETQYF. CDR3 sequence (DNA): TGTGCCAGCAGTGATTGGTTGCGGGGGGGCGCGGAGACCCAGTACTTC.

V and J are TRBV27 and TRBJ1-6, with D unclear. V lost 3 bases and J lost 12, with 9 bases in between. The CDR3 consists of 12 residues. Germline CDR1 is MNHEY and CDR2 is SMNVEV (reference sequence). The CDR3 DNA reads TGTGCCAGCAGTTTTCTAAGACAACCCCTCCACTTT. Protein product: CASSFLRQPLHF.

As for this clone: One end of the junction does not line up with germline, which may come from a read error. The DNA for the CDR3 is TGCGCCAGCAGCGATGGAAGGACAATTGCCTTC. Amino acid sequence: CASSDGRTIAF. The V call is TRBV4-3, the J call TRBJ1-2, with D maybe TRBD1 (5 bases). The germline gives CDR1 LGHNA, CDR2 YSLEER. This CDR3 is built from 11 residues.

The J gene is TRBJ2-7, the V gene TRBV15; 16 nucleotides match TRBD2. The CDR3 is 16 amino acids. The germline gives CDR1 LNHNV, CDR2 YYDKDF (reference sequence). V lost 4 bases and J lost 5; bases outside the gene matches: 5. The CDR3 bases are TGTGCCACCAGCAATCCCGGGACTAGCGGGGGGGACGAGCAGTACTTC. Residues: CATSNPGTSGGDEQYF.

This rearrangement joins TRBV9 to TRBJ2-1, with D maybe TRBD1 (5 bases). V lost 3 bases and J 5 bases, leaving 6 bases between the germline ends. The CDR3 extends over 12 amino acids. The germline CDR1 and CDR2 sequences are SGDLS and YYNGEE. CDR3 sequence reads: CASSGGHNEQFF. In nucleotides, the CDR3 is TGTGCCAGCAGCGGGGGCCACAATGAGCAGTTCTTC.

V gene TRBV15 combines with J gene TRBJ2-5; D is possibly TRBD1 (6 bases). CDR3 size: 14 residues. The germline V gene encodes CDR1 LNHNV and CDR2 YYDKDF (reference sequence). The ends were cut back, 0 bases at V and 4 bases at J, with 9 bases in the middle. The CDR3: CATSRDRTAETQYF. The CDR3 coding sequence is TGTGCCACCAGCAGAGATCGGACAGCAGAGACCCAGTACTTC.

This clone occurred a few times. The V gene is TRBV6-5, the J gene TRBJ2-3; the match to TRBD2 covers 13 bases. V lost 6 bases and J lost 6; bases outside the gene matches: 6. In germline, CDR1 is MNHEY, CDR2 SVGAGI. CDR3 length: 15 residues. The CDR3: CASSVGLAGSDTQYF. CDR3 DNA sequence: TGTGCCAGCAGCGTGGGACTAGCGGGATCTGATACGCAGTATTTT.

The rearrangement uses TRBV28 and TRBJ2-3; D call uncertain. This CDR3 spans 14 amino acids. Trimming cost V 6 bases and J 2 bases, with 12 bases left between them. Germline V gene sequence: CDR1 MDHEN, CDR2 SYDVKM. CDR3 loop: CASSRRDSTDTQYF. The CDR3 DNA sequence: TGTGCCAGCAGCCGCCGCGACTCCACAGATACGCAGTATTTT.

V is TRBV7-2 and J is TRBJ1-2, with D tentatively TRBD1 (5 bases). The CDR3 covers 15 residues. V lost 5 bases to trimming and J lost 6 bases, with 19 bases between them. Germline V lookup: CDR1 SGHTA, CDR2 FQGNSA. The CDR3 DNA reads as TGTGCCAGCAGCCGGTACAGCCAGGGAGGGGATGGCTACACCTTC. Protein: CASSRYSQGGDGYTF.

CDR3 DNA sequence: TGTGCCAGCAGCGGAAAACCGGGACTTGGGATCGAGGGGGCCAACGTCCTGACTTTC. The encoded protein is CASSGKPGLGIEGANVLTF. The chain links TRBV9 to TRBJ2-6; D might be TRBD2 (6 bases). V shed 3 bases and J shed 4 bases, with 23 bases lying between them. CDR3 length: 19 residues. Germline loops: CDR1 SGDLS, CDR2 YYNGEE.

V is TRBV5-6 and J is TRBJ1-6; a weak D match, TRBD1 (6 bases). The CDR3 contains 15 residues. Trimming took off 4 bases at V and 4 bases at J, with 12 bases between the two ends. Germline V gene lookup returns CDR1 SGHDT and CDR2 YYEEEE. The CDR3 reads CASSPRGAYNSPLHF. DNA for the CDR3: TGTGCCAGCAGCCCCCGGGGGGCATATAATTCACCCCTCCACTTT.

The chain carries TRBV28 and TRBJ1-4, with D unclear. The CDR3 sequence is 14 residues long. Germline V gives CDR1 MDHEN, CDR2 SYDVKM. The V end lost 8 bases, the J end lost 0 bases, and 10 bases lay between the germline ends. The CDR3 coding sequence is TGTGCCAGCCTAGACGGGACAACTAATGAAAAACTGTTTTTT. Translated: CASLDGTTNEKLFF. Filled out from reference TRBV28 and TRBJ1-4, the complete variable domain reads DVKVTQSSRYLVKRTGEKVFLECVQDMDHENMFWYRQDPGLGLRLIYFSYDVKMKEKGDIPEGYSVSREKKERFSLILESASTNQTSMYLCASLDGTTNEKLFFGSGTQLSVL.

The V gene is TRBV9, the J gene TRBJ2-2; 7 positions agree with TRBD1. CDR1 is SGDLS and CDR2 is YYNGEE in the germline V gene. With V trimmed by 4 bases and J by 5 bases, 8 bases remained unmatched. The CDR3 has 15 residues. The CDR3 sequence is CASSYRDSRTGELFF. In DNA, the CDR3 is TGTGCCAGCAGCTACCGGGACAGCCGGACCGGGGAGCTGTTTTTT.

As concerns this clone: An end of the junction differs from the germline gene, which may be a read error. The chain is built from TRBV19 and TRBJ1-4, with 9 bases fitting TRBD1. This CDR3 has 14 residues. Germline-derived CDR1 and CDR2 are LNHDA and SQIVND (reference sequence). The CDR3 bases are TGTGCCAGTCGTATACAGGGGGCAAGGGAAAAACTGTTTTTT. Translated, it gives CASRIQGAREKLFF.

The chain is built from TRBV10-3 and TRBJ2-1, with 8 bases aligning to TRBD2. Trimming at V came to 5 bases and at J to 3 bases, leaving 6 bases not matched to a gene. CDR1 ENHRY and CDR2 SYGVKD come from the germline V gene. The CDR3 is 15 residues long. In DNA, the CDR3 is TGTGCCATCAGTAGTGGACGGGGGGGCTACAATGAGCAGTTCTTC. Protein sequence: CAISSGRGGYNEQFF.